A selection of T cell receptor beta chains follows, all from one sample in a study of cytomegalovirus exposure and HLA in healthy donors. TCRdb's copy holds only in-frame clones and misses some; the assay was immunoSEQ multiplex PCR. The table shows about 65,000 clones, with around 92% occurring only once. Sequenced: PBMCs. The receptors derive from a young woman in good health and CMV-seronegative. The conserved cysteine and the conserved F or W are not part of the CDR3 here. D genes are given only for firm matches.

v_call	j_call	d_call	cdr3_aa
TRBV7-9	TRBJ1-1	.	ASSRTADEAF
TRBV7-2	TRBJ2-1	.	ASSPSVVRGTEQF
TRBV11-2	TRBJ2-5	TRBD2	ASSWRAGGPVHQTQY
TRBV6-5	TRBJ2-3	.	ASAGISTDTQY
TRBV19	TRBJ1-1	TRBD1	ATSSGTGNTEAF
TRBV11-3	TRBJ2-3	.	ASSRWAGTDTQY
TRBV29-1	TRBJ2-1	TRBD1	SVRSRTGVNNEQF
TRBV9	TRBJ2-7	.	ASSFAEGGRDEQY
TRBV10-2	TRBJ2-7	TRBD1	ASSKGQTSYEQY
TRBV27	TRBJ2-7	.	ASSLGAHYEQY
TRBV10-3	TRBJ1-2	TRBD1	AISPGTGLNYGYT
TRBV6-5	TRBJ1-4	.	ASSYWSGEKLF
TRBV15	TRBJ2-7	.	ATSREFTMVEGEQY
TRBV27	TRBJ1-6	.	ASSATPGPYNSPLH
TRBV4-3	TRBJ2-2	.	ASSLLGRTGELF
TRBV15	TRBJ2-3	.	ATSGGTVPDTQY
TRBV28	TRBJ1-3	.	ASSPFGKSGNSGNTIY
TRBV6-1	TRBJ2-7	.	ASTTTLHEQY
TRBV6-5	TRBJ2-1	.	ASSRPAGLRNEQF
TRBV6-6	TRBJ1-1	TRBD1	ASSPGTGRWPF
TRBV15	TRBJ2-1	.	ATSSSVLHGQTKYYNEQF
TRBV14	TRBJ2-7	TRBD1	ASSPTGWDRSYEQY
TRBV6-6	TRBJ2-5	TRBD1	ASSYSTGPRFGTQY
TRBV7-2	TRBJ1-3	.	ASSLGGVAGNTIY
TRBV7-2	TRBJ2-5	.	ASTDRSGIMGETQY
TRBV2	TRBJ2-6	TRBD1	AGTGPSSGANVLT
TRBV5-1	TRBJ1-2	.	ASRSEGGYT
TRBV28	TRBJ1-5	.	ASSGAGQIQPQH
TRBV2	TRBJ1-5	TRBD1	ASTPGQGNQPQH
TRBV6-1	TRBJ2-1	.	ASSEFGTPNLYNEQF
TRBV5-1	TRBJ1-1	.	ASSDFRTRGTEAF
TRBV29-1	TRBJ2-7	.	SVEDVYEQY
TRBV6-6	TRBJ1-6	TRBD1	ASRYRGGQGISPLH
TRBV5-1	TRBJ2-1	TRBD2	ASSQLAGGPNNEQF
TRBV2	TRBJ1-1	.	ASSDFQGNTEAF
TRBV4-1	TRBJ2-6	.	ASSQETGSGANVLT
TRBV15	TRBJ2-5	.	ATSRDSGETQY
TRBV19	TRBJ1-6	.	ASRQGNSPLH
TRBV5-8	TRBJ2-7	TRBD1	ASSLGTGSTYEQY
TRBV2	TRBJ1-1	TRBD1	ASKGQEFNTEAF
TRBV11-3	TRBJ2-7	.	ASSLSVSAGEQY
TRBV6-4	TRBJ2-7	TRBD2	ASTRTSFYEQY
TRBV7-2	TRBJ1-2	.	ASSLRVAQGYT
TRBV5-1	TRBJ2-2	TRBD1	ASTPGQGATGELF
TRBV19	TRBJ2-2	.	ASSPLGGNTGELF
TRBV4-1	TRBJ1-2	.	ASSQGPDFNYGYT
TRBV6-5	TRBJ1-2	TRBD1	ASSYSGGGASYGYT
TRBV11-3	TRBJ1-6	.	ASSFNRDSPLH
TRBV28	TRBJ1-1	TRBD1	ASSPQGAYVNTEAF
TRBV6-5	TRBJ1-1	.	ASRRQTNTEAF